Following are 13 T cell receptor beta chains from one sample sequenced in a study of T-cell reconstitution after alpha-beta-depleted transplantation in children. Library preparation (for TCRbeta) was performed with unique molecular identifiers. MiXCR was run by TCRdb on the PCR reads, yielding one entry per CDR3 protein. The sample comprises around 380,000 distinct CDR3 sequences, approximately 10% of which are singletons, and roughly 5.5% rests with the top ten. The starting material was PBMCs from the stem cell graft donor, obtained from the stem cell graft. These receptors originate from a human donor who donated a stem cell graft to a child with acute myeloid leukemia.

This chain uses TRBV5-1 with TRBJ2-3; D gene unclear. There are 14 residues in the CDR3. Trimming cost V 3 bases and J 4 bases, with 12 bases left between them. Germline loops: CDR1 SGHRS, CDR2 YFSETQ. In nucleotides, the CDR3 is TGCGCCAGCAGCTCAAGACATCAGCCAGATACGCAGTATTTT. It translates to CASSSRHQPDTQYF.

V and J are TRBV5-1 and TRBJ2-2; the D is unclear. CDR3 length: 16 amino acids. Trimming pared 0 bases from V and 2 bases from J, leaving 11 bases between. Per germline, CDR1 SGHRS and CDR2 YFSETQ. CDR3 sequence reads: CASSLGWSPNTGELFF. The CDR3 DNA is TGCGCCAGCAGCTTGGGATGGTCCCCAAACACCGGGGAGCTGTTTTTT.

This clonotype was found many times. The J gene is TRBJ2-7, the V gene TRBV7-2, with D hard to call. Germline CDR1 and CDR2: SGHTA and FQGNSA. V lost 1 base to trimming and J lost 3 bases, with 7 bases between them. This CDR3 is 13 amino acids long. The CDR3 region is CASSLVHLYEQYF. The CDR3 bases are TGTGCCAGCAGCTTAGTGCATCTCTACGAGCAGTACTTC.

V is TRBV20-1 and J is TRBJ2-2, with D perhaps matching TRBD1 (6 bases). The germline CDR1 and CDR2 sequences are DFQATT and SNEGSKA (reference sequence). V was trimmed by 0 bases and J by 5 bases, leaving 7 bases between them. This CDR3 region has 13 residues. The DNA of the CDR3 is TGCAGTGCTAGAGATACAGGGACCGGGGAGCTGTTTTTT. Translated, it gives CSARDTGTGELFF.

The chain combines TRBV7-2 with TRBJ2-7; 10 nucleotides match TRBD2. V was clipped by 5 bases and J by 6 bases; unmatched bases: 7. Germline CDR1 reads SGHTA; CDR2 reads FQGNSA. CDR3 length equals 14 residues. The CDR3 bases are TGTGCCAGCAGCGACCCGGGACTAGCGAGCGAGCAGTACTTC. This translates into CASSDPGLASEQYF.

This chain joins TRBV7-2 and TRBJ2-3; 7 nucleotides line up with TRBD2. This CDR3 spans 15 amino acids. Trimming removed 5 bases from V and 5 bases from J; junction bases left unmatched: 10. Germline-derived CDR1 and CDR2 are SGHTA and FQGNSA. In DNA, the CDR3 is TGTGCCAGCAGCCTCCTAGGGAGGGAACGAGATACGCAGTATTTT. Its protein is CASSLLGRERDTQYF.

The gene calls are TRBV4-1 and TRBJ2-5, with D possibly matching TRBD2 (5 bases). Trimming removed 0 bases at V and 5 bases at J, with 10 bases between. Per germline, CDR1 MGHRA and CDR2 YSYEKL. The CDR3 sequence is 14 residues long. CDR3 bases: TGCGCCAGCAGCCAAGACCGTAGCGATGAGACCCAGTACTTC. Translated: CASSQDRSDETQYF.

The sample holds many counts of this clonotype. V and J are TRBV29-1 and TRBJ2-1; the match to TRBD1 covers 10 bases. Germline values: CDR1 SQVTM, CDR2 ANQGSEA. The CDR3 runs to 13 residues. With 7 bases clipped from V and 12 bases from J, the junction kept 12 bases outside the gene matches. CDR3 in amino acids: CSAGTGDVLGQFF. The CDR3 DNA follows: TGCAGCGCCGGGACAGGGGACGTGTTGGGGCAGTTCTTC.

This clonotype has just a few counts. V and J are TRBV20-1 and TRBJ1-5; 7 bases map to TRBD1. V lost 3 bases to trimming and J lost 7 bases; unmatched junction nucleotides: 9. CDR3 size: 14 residues. Germline V gene sequence: CDR1 DFQATT, CDR2 SNEGSKA (reference sequence). DNA for the CDR3: TGCAGTGCTAGTGCTGCAGGGGGGTGGCAGCCCCAGCATTTT. Amino acids: CSASAAGGWQPQHF.

This clonotype was observed a few times. The gene calls are TRBV10-2 and TRBJ1-2; weak D call: TRBD1 (5 bases). V shed 0 bases and J shed 2 bases, with 13 bases lying between them. The CDR3 contains 16 residues. From germline, CDR1 is WSHSY and CDR2 SAAADI. The chain's CDR3 is CASSESRSGTNYGYTF. For the CDR3, the DNA is TGCGCCAGCAGTGAGTCACGTTCCGGGACCAACTATGGCTACACCTTC.

The chain links TRBV6-1 to TRBJ2-7; 7 bases map to TRBD1. Germline V CDR1 and CDR2: MNHNS, SASEGT. The CDR3 consists of 15 residues. Trimming cost V 5 bases and J 0 bases; bases outside gene matches: 7. The CDR3 coding sequence is TGTGCCAGCAGTAGAACAGGGGTCCTCTCCTACGAGCAGTACTTC. Amino acids: CASSRTGVLSYEQYF.

This clonotype was counted a few times. This chain joins TRBV6-5 and TRBJ1-1, with 10 positions matching TRBD1. Germline loops: CDR1 MNHEY, CDR2 SVGAGI. The CDR3 contains 16 residues. V trimming: 0 bases; J trimming: 4 bases; junction bases outside the gene matches: 5. This CDR3 reads CASSYSRTGGSTEAFF. Written as DNA, the CDR3 is TGTGCCAGCAGTTACTCGAGGACAGGGGGTAGCACTGAAGCTTTCTTT.

There are a few counts of this clonotype. The rearrangement joins TRBV28 to TRBJ2-7; 7 bases line up with TRBD1. With V trimmed by 10 bases and J by 5 bases, 8 bases remained unmatched. The CDR3 sequence is 12 residues long. CDR1 and CDR2 (germline): MDHEN, SYDVKM. CDR3 in DNA: TGTGCCATCAAGACAGGGTCCCACGAGCAGTACTTC. Amino acids: CAIKTGSHEQYF.